This TCR beta chain was obtained from a study of OX40 agonist ivuxolimab in advanced cancers. Germline loops: CDR1 SGHRS, CDR2 YFSETQ. Trimming took off 0 bases at V and 0 bases at J, with 7 bases between the two ends. This CDR3 has 14 amino acids. Turning to this clone: The sample carries other DNA sequences with the same CDR3.

Profiling relied on immunoSEQ multiplex PCR, and the TCRdb table lists in-frame clones only, not all of them. The table includes about 51,000 clones, about 78% detected once. This material consisted of CD4+ or CD8+ T cells sorted from blood, taken in a trial of the OX40 agonist ivuxolimab. The V gene is TRBV5-1, the J gene TRBJ2-7, with D unclear. This receptor was obtained from an adult with an advanced solid tumor such as melanoma, head and neck, liver or kidney cancer. DNA for the CDR3: TGCGCCAGCAGCTTGGATCCAAGCTCCTACGAGCAGTACTTC. Translating gives CASSLDPSSYEQYF.